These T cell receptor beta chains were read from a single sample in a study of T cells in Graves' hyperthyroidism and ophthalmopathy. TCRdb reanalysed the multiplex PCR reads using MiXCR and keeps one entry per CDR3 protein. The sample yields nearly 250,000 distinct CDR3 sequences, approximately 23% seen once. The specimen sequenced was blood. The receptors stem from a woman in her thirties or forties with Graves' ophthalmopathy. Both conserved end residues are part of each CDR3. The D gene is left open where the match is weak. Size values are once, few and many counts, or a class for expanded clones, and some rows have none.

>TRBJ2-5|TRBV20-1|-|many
TGCAGTCTAGACACCGGTAGGGTAAGGAGGCAAGAGACCCAGTACTTC
CSLDTGRVRRQETQYF
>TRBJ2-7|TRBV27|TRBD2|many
TGTGCCAGCAGCCGGGGGGGGCTTGAGCAGTACTTC
CASSRGGLEQYF
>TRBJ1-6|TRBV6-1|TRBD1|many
TGTGCCAGCAGTACCCTAGTCCCCGGACAGGGGGCGGATTCACCCCTCCACTTT
CASSTLVPGQGADSPLHF
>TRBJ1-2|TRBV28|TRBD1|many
TGTGCCAGCACCGAGACAGGGGTCTATGGCTACACCTTC
CASTETGVYGYTF
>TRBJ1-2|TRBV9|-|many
TGTGCCAGCAGCGCCTCCGGGGGAGACTATGGCTACACCTTC
CASSASGGDYGYTF
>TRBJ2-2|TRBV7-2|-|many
TGTGCCAGCAGCTTAAGGAGAACCTCCGGGGAGCTGTTTTTT
CASSLRRTSGELFF
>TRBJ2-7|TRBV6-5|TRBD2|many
TGTGCCAGCAGTCCTAGCGGGAGCTCCTACGAGCAGTACTTC
CASSPSGSSYEQYF
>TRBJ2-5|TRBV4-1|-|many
TGCGCCAGCAGCCAAGATTCGGCTAGCTTAGAGACCCAGTACTTC
CASSQDSASLETQYF
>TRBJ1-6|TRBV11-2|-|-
TGTGCCAGCAGCTTAATTCCAGGGTTAGCTAGTTCACCCCTCCACTTT
CASSLIPGLASSPLHF
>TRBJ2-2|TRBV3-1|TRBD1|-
TGTGCCAGCAGCCAAGAAAGAGGGACAGGCACCGGGGAGCTGTTTTTT
CASSQERGTGTGELFF
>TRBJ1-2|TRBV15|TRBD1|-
TGTGCCACCAGCCGAGACGGACAGGGGGCAGTTGGCTACACCTTC
CATSRDGQGAVGYTF
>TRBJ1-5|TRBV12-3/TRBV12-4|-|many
TGTGCCAGCAGTAACAGGGCCAATCAGCCCCAGCATTTT
CASSNRANQPQHF
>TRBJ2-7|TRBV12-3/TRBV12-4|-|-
TGTGCCAGCAGTAAGGGGTTTGGCCCCTCCTACGAGCAGTACTTC
CASSKGFGPSYEQYF
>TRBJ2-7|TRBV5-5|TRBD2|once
TGTGCCAGCAGCTTGGGGTTCGGGAGGTTGTACGAGCAGTACTTC
CASSLGFGRLYEQYF
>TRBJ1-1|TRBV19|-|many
TGTGCCAGTAGTGAGTTGAGGGCCACTGAAGCTTTCTTT
CASSELRATEAFF
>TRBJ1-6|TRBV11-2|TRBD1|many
TGTGCCAGCAGCTGGGACAGGGTGGGCTCACCCCTCCACTTT
CASSWDRVGSPLHF
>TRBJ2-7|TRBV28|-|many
TGTGCCAGCAGTTTAGGGATCACCTACGAGCAGTACTTC
CASSLGITYEQYF
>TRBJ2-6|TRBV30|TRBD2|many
TGTGCCCGGTCGGGGGGCTCTGGGGCCAACGTCCTGACTTTC
CARSGGSGANVLTF
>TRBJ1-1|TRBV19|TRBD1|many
TGTGCCAGTAATCCGACAGGGTTTGACACTGAAGCTTTCTTT
CASNPTGFDTEAFF
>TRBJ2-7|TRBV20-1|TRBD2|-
TGCAGTGCTAGGTGGACTAGCGGTTCCTACGAGCAGTACTTC
CSARWTSGSYEQYF
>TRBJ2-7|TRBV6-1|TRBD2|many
TGTGCCAGCAGTGGACTAGCTCACTACGAGCAGTACTTC
CASSGLAHYEQYF
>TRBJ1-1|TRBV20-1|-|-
TGCAGTGCTAGTCGTAGTGACACTGAAGCTTTCTTT
CSASRSDTEAFF
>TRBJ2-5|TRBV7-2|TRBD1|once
TGTGCCAGCAGCACAAGACAGGGGGGGAAGACCCAGTACTTC
CASSTRQGGKTQYF
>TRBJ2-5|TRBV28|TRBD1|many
TGTGCCAGCAAAAGGACAGGCAGGGAGACCCAGTACTTC
CASKRTGRETQYF
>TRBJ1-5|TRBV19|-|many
TGTGCCAGTACCCTAGGAGGGGGTTCGGGCAATCAGCCCCAGCATTTT
CASTLGGGSGNQPQHF
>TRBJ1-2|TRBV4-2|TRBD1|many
TGTGCCAGCAGCCAAGATGGCCAGGGGGTTTACTATGGCTACACCTTC
CASSQDGQGVYYGYTF
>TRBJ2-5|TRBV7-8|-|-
TGTGCCAGCAGCCTCACCGGGACAAGAATGGGGGAGACCCAGTACTTC
CASSLTGTRMGETQYF
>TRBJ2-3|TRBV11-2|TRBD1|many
TGTGCCAGCAGCCCCTCCCGGGCAGGGGGATCAGATACGCAGTATTTT
CASSPSRAGGSDTQYF
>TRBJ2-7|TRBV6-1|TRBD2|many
TGTGCCACCAAGGGACTAGCAAGCCTCGAGCAGTACTTC
CATKGLASLEQYF
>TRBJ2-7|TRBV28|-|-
TGTGCCAGCAGTGATCGAACAGGGTGGGAGCAGTACTTC
CASSDRTGWEQYF
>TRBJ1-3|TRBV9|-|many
TGTGCCAGCAGCGTGGGGTCTCTTAGCTCTGGAAACACCATATATTTT
CASSVGSLSSGNTIYF
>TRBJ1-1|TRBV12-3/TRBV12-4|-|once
TGTGCCAGCAGTTCGGGGCAGACTCCCTACCAAGCTTTCTTT
CASSSGQTPYQAFF
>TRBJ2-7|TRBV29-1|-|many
TGCAGCGTTGAGTCAGGTACCTACGAGCAGTACTTC
CSVESGTYEQYF
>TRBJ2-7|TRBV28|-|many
TGTGCCAGCAAAACCACAGGTAACTACAAGCAGTACTTC
CASKTTGNYKQYF
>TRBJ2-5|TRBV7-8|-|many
TGTGCCAGCAGCTTAGGAGGGTTGGAGACCCAGTACTTC
CASSLGGLETQYF
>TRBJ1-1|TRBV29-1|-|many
TGCAGCACCCGACAGTCCGCTGAAGCTTTCTTT
CSTRQSAEAFF
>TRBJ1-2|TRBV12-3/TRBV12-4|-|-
TGTGCCAGCAGTCTAGGGTTATTGCAGCGCGGCTATGGCTACACCTTC
CASSLGLLQRGYGYTF
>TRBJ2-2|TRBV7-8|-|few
TGTGCCAGCAGCTTAAATCCGGGGGAGCTGTTTTTT
CASSLNPGELFF
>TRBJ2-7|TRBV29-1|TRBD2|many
TGCAGCGTTGAAACAAGAACTAGCGATGACGAGCAGTACTTC
CSVETRTSDDEQYF
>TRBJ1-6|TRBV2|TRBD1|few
TGTGCCAGCACCCTTGAACAGGGGGTCATAAGGAATTCACCCCTCCACTTT
CASTLEQGVIRNSPLHF
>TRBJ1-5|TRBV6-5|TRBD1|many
TGTGCCAGCACCCGGACAGGAGATAGCAATCAGCCCCAGCATTTT
CASTRTGDSNQPQHF
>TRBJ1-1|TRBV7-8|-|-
TGTGCCAGCAGCTTTCCAGGGAGGAACACTGAAGCTTTCTTT
CASSFPGRNTEAFF
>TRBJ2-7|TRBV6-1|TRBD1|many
TGTGCCAGTAGACAGGGGAACTACGAGCAGTACTTC
CASRQGNYEQYF
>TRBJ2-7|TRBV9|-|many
TGTGCCAGCAGCGTAGCAGCTGACAGTCCCTACGAGCAGTACTTC
CASSVAADSPYEQYF
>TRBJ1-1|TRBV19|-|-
TGTGCCAGTAGTATAGACTGGGACATAAACACTGAAGCTTTCTTT
CASSIDWDINTEAFF
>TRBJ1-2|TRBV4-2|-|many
TGTGCCAGCAGCCAAGATCGGGGGGGTAGCCTATATGGCTACACCTTC
CASSQDRGGSLYGYTF
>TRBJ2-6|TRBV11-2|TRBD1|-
TGTGCCAGCAGCCACCGACCGGGACAGGGACCTTCTGGGGCCAACGTCCTGACTTTC
CASSHRPGQGPSGANVLTF
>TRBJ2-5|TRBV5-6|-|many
TGTGCCAGCAGCTGGCGGCTGCCGTACCAAGAGACCCAGTACTTC
CASSWRLPYQETQYF
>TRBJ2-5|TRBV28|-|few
TGTGCCAGCAGGCGGGCGGATGTAGAGACCCAGTACTTC
CASRRADVETQYF
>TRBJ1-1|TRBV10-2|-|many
TGCGCCAGCAGTGTGCGGGGGGCCAACACTGAAGCTTTCTTT
CASSVRGANTEAFF
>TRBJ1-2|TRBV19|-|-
TGTGCCAGTAGTATACTGGTGGGAGAGGGCTACACCTTC
CASSILVGEGYTF
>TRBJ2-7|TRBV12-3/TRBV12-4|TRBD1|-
TGTGCCAGCAGTCCTGGGACAGGGGCGAACGAGCAGTACTTC
CASSPGTGANEQYF
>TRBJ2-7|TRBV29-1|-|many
TGCAGCGTTGAATATAGGTCGCTAGCGACCGCCCCGCGGCACTTC
CSVEYRSLATAPRHF